The 3 T cell receptor beta chains below were found in one sample sequenced in a study of T cells expressing NK-cell markers. TCRdb reprocessed the 5' RACE reads and reports one entry per CDR3 protein, with no DNA. The sample holds roughly 300,000 distinct CDR3 sequences. Sequenced material: blood T cells: a sorted CD56 or NKG2C T cell subset, CD4+ or CD8+ T cells, or bulk PBMC T cells (not recorded which). The receptors were gathered from a woman aged 18 to 75 in good health.

The chain is built from TRBV21-1 and TRBJ2-3; TCRdb indicates TRBD2, and absent DNA this call remains unverified. TRBV21-1 is a listed pseudogene. The CDR3 has 14 residues. Here the CDR3 reads CANAGLARADTQYF.

The chain recombines TRBV15 with TRBJ2-1. The CDR3 extends over 14 amino acids. Germline CDR1 reads LNHNV; CDR2 reads YYDKDF (reference sequence). This chain's CDR3 is CATSRDGSYNEQFF.

The chain recombines TRBV20-1 with TRBJ2-7; TCRdb's D gene call, TRBD2, goes unchecked for lack of DNA. The CDR3 spans 15 residues. In germline, CDR1 is DFQATT, CDR2 SNEGSKA (reference sequence). The CDR3 region is CSAREGAGVRYEQYF.